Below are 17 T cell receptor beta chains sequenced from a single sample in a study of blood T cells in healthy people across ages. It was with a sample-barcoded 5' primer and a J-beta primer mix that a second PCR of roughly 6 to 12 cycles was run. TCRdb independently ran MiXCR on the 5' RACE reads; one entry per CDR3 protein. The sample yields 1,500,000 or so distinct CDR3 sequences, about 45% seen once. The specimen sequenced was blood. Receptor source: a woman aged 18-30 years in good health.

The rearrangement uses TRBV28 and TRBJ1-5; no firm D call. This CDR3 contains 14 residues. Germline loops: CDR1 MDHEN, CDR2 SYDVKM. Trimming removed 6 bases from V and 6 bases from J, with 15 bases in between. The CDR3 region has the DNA TGTGCCAGCAGCCTGATATCAGGTGGTCAGCCCCAGCATTTT. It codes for CASSLISGGQPQHF.

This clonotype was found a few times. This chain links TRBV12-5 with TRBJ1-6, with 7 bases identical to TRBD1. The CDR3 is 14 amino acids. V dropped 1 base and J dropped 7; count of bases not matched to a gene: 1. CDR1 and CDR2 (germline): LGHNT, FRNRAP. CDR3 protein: CASGLETGNSPLHF. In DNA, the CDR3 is TGTGCTAGTGGTTTGGAGACAGGGAATTCACCCCTCCACTTT.

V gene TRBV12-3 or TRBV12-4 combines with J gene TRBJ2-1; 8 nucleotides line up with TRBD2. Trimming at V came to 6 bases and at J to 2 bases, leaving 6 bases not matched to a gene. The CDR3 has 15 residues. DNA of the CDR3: TGTGCCAGCAGGGTAGCGGGGCTAGCCTACAATGAGCAGTTCTTC. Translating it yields CASRVAGLAYNEQFF.

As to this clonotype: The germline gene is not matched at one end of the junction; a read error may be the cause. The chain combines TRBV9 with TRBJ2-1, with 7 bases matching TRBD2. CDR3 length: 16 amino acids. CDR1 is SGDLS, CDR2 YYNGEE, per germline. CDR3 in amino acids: CAGSEGSSGIGDEQFF. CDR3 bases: TGTGCCGGCAGCGAGGGTTCAAGCGGGATTGGCGATGAGCAGTTCTTC.

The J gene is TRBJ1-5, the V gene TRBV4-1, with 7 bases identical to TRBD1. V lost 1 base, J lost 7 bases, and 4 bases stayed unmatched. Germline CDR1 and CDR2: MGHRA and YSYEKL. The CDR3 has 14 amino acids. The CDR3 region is CASSQANRGQPQHF. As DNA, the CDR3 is TGCGCCAGCAGCCAAGCAAACAGGGGCCAGCCCCAGCATTTT.

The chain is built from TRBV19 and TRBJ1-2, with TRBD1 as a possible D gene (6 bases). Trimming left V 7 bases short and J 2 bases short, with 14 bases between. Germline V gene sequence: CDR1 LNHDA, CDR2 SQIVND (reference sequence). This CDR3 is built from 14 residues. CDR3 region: CASTPTGPNYGYTF. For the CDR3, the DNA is TGTGCCAGTACCCCGACAGGCCCGAACTATGGCTACACCTTC.

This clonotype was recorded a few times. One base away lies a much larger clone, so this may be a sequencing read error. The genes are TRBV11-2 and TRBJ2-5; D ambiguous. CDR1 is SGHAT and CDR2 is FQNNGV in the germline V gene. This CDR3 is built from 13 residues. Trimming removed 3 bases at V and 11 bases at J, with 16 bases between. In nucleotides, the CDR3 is TGTGCCAGCAGCTTCGTAACCCACAATGAGCAGTACTTC. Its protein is CASSFVTHNEQYF.

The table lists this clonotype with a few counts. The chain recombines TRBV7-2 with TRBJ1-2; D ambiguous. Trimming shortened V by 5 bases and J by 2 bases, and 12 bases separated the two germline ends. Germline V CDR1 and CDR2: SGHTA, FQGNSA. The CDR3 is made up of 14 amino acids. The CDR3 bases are TGTGCCAGCAGCGGAAGAGAGACAAACTATGGCTACACCTTC. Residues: CASSGRETNYGYTF.

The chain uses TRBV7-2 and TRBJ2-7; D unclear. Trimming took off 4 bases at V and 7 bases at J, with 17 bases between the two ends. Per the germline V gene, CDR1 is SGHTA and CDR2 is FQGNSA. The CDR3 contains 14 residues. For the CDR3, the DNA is TGTGCCAGCAGCTCCTCTCGATCTAACAATGAGCAGTACTTC. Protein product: CASSSSRSNNEQYF.

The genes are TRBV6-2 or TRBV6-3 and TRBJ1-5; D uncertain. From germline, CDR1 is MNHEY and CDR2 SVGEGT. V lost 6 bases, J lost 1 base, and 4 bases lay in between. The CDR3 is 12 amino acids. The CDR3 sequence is CASRESNQPQHF. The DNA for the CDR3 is TGTGCCAGCAGGGAGAGCAATCAGCCCCAGCATTTT.

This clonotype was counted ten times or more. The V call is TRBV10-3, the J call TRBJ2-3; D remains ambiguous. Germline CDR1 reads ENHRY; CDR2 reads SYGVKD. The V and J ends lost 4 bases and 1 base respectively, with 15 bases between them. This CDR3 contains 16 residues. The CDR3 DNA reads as TGTGCCATCAGTGGGGCCTCCACCACGGGCACAGATACGCAGTATTTT. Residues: CAISGASTTGTDTQYF.

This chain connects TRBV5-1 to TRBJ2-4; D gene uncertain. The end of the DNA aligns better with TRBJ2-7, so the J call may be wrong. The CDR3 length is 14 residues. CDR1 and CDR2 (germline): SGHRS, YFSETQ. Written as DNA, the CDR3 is TGCGCCAGCAGCTTGGCTACAGCTACCTACGAGCAGTACTTC. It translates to CASSLATATYEQYF.

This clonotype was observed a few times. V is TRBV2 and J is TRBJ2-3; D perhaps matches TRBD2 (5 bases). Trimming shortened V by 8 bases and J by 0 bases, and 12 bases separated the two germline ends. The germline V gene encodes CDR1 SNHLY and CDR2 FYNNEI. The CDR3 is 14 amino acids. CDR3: CASCQRTSTDTQYF. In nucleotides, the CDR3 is TGTGCCAGCTGTCAGCGGACTAGCACAGATACGCAGTATTTT.

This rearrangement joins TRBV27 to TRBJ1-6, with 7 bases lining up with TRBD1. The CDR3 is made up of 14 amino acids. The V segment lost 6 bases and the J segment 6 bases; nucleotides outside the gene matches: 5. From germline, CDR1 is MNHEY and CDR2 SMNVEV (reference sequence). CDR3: CASSIDRANSPLHF. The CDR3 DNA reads TGTGCCAGCAGCATCGACAGGGCTAATTCACCCCTCCACTTT.

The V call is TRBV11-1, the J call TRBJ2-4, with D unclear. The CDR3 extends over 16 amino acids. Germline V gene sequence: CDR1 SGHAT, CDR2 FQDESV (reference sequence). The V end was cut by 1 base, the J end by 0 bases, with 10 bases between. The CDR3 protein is CASSLGQVLAKNIQYF. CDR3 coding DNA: TGTGCCAGCAGCTTAGGGCAGGTCCTAGCCAAAAACATTCAGTACTTC.

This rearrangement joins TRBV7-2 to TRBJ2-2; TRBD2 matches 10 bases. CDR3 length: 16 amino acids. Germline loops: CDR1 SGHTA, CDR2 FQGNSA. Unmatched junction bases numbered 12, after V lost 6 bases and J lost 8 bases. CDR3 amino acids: CASSWSGGGRTGELFF. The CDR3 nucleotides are TGTGCCAGCAGTTGGAGCGGGGGGGGCCGGACAGGGGAGCTGTTTTTT.

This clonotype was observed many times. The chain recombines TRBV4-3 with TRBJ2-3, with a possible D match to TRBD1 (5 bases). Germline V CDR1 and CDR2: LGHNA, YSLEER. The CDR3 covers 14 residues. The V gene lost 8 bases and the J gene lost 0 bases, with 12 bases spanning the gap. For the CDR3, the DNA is TGCGCCAGCGCGTTGGGGCGCAGCACAGATACGCAGTATTTT. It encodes CASALGRSTDTQYF.